Below are 4 T cell receptor beta chains sequenced from a single sample in a study of blood T cell repertoires in COVID-19. Method: immunoSEQ multiplex PCR; TCRdb's copy keeps in-frame clones and lacks some. The table lists more than 300,000 clones, around 91% of them singletons, with about 1% in the top ten. The sample was peripheral blood. Every receptor here comes from a woman aged 40 to 49 with COVID-19, enrolled during active disease.

The chain couples TRBV7-2 to TRBJ2-7; 10 bases are a match to TRBD2. Germline V gene sequence: CDR1 SGHTA, CDR2 FQGNSA. The V and J ends lost 5 bases and 2 bases, in that order; junction bases with no gene match: 9. The CDR3 runs 16 residues. The CDR3 spells CASSVDSSGGPYEQYF. The CDR3 DNA follows: TGTGCCAGCAGCGTAGATTCTAGCGGGGGCCCCTACGAGCAGTACTTC.

This rearrangement joins TRBV6-6 to TRBJ2-7; weak D call: TRBD1 (6 bases). Trimming stripped 4 bases from V and 0 bases from J, with 10 bases between. The germline CDR1 and CDR2 sequences are MNHNY and SVGAGI (reference sequence). The CDR3 length is 14 residues. The CDR3 bases are TGTGCCAGCAGTTCCGGACAGATCTCCTACGAGCAGTACTTC. It yields the protein CASSSGQISYEQYF.

The V call is TRBV28, the J call TRBJ1-2; unclear D gene. Germline V gene sequence: CDR1 MDHEN, CDR2 SYDVKM. Trimming cost V 2 bases and J 3 bases, with 16 bases left between them. The CDR3 runs 16 residues. CDR3 sequence: CASSLPRLASHYGYTF. The CDR3 nucleotides are TGTGCCAGCAGTTTACCGAGACTGGCCTCACACTATGGCTACACCTTC.

This clone was found once. This chain links TRBV7-9 with TRBJ1-1; TRBD1 matches at 9 bases. The CDR3 runs to 15 residues. With V trimmed by 5 bases and J by 3 bases, 7 bases remained unmatched. Per the germline V gene, CDR1 is SEHNR and CDR2 is FQNEAQ (reference sequence). The chain's CDR3 is CASSPYDRGDTEAFF. The CDR3 coding sequence is TGTGCCAGCAGCCCGTACGACAGGGGGGACACTGAAGCTTTCTTT.